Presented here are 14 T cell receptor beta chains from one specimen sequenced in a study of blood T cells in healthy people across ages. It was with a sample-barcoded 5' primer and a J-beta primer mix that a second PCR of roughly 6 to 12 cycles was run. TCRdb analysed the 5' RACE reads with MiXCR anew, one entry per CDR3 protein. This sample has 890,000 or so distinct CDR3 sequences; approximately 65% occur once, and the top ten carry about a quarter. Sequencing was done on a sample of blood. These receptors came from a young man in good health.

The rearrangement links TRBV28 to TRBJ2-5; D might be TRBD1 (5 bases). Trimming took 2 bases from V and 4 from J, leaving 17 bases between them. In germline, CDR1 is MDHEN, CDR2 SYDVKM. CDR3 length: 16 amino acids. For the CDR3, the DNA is TGTGCCAGCAGTTTAAGACAGTTAGGCGGTGGAGAGACCCAGTACTTC. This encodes CASSLRQLGGGETQYF.

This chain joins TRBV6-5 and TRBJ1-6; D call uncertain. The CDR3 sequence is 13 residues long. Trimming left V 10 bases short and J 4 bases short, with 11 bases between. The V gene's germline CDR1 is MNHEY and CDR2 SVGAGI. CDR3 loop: CATRRRYNSPLHF. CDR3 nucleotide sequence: TGTGCCACCCGACGGAGGTATAATTCACCCCTCCACTTT.

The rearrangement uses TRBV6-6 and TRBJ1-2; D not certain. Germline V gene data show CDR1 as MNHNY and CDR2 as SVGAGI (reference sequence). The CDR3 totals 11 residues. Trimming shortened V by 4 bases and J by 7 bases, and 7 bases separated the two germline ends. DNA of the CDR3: TGTGCCAGCAGTTTACTCGGTGGCTACACCTTC. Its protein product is CASSLLGGYTF.

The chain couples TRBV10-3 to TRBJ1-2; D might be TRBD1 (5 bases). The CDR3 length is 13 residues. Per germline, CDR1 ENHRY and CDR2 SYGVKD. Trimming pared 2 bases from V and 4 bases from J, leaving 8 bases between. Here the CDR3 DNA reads TGTGCCATCAGTGAGGCAGGGAGCTATGGCTACACCTTC. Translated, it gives CAISEAGSYGYTF.

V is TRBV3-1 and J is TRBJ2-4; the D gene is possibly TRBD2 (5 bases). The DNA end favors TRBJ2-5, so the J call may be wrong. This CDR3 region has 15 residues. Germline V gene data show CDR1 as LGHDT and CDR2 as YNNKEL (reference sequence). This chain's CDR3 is CASSQERLRGKTQYF. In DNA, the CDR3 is TGTGCCAGCAGCCAGGAGAGACTTAGAGGGAAGACCCAGTACTTC.

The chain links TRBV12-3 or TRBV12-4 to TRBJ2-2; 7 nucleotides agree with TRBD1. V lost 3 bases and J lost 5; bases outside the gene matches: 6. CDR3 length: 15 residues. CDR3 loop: CASSFLTGDTGELFF. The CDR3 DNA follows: TGTGCCAGCAGTTTTCTCACAGGGGATACCGGGGAGCTGTTTTTT.

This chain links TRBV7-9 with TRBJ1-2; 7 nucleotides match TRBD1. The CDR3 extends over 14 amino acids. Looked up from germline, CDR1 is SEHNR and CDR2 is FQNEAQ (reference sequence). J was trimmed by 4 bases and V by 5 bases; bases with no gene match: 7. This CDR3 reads CASSDRGDSYGYTF. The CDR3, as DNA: TGTGCCAGCAGCGACAGAGGGGACAGCTATGGCTACACCTTC.

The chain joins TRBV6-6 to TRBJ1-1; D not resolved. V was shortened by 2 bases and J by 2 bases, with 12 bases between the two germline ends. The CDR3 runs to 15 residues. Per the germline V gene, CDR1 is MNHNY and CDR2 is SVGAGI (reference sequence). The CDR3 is CASSYPLSSNTEAFF. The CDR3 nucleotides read TGTGCCAGCAGTTACCCGCTATCGTCCAACACTGAAGCTTTCTTT.

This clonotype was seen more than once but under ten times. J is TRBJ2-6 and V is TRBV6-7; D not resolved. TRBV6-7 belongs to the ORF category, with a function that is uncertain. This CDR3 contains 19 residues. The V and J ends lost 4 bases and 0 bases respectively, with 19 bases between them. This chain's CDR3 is CASSSPVGKIASGANVLTF. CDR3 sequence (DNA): TGTGCCAGCAGTTCACCGGTGGGGAAAATCGCCTCTGGGGCCAACGTCCTGACTTTC.

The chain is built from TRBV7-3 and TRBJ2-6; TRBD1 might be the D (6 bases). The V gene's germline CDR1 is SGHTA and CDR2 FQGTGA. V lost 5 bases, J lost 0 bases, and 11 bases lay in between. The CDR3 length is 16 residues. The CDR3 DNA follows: TGTGCCAGCAGCAAGACAGGTTTCTCTGGGGCCAACGTCCTGACTTTC. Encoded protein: CASSKTGFSGANVLTF.

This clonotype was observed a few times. In nucleotides, the CDR3 is TGTGCCAGCAGTTACTACACAGGCAGTGACTCACCCCTCCACTTT. Translating gives CASSYYTGSDSPLHF. The chain is built from TRBV6-5 and TRBJ1-6; TRBD1 is a possible D gene (5 bases). This CDR3 is 15 amino acids long. The V end was cut by 1 base, the J end by 10 bases, with 14 bases between. CDR1 MNHEY and CDR2 SVGAGI come from the germline V gene.

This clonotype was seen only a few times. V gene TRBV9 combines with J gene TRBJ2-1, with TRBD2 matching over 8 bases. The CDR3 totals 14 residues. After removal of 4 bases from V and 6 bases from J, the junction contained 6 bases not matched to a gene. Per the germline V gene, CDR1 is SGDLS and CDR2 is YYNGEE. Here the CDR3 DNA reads TGTGCCAGCAGCCCCGGGACTAGTGGCAATGAGCAGTTCTTC. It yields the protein CASSPGTSGNEQFF.

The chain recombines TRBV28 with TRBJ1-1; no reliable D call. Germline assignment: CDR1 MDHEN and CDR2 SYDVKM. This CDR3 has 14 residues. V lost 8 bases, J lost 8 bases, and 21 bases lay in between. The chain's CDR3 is CASRTTGGLIEAFF. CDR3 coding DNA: TGTGCCAGCCGGACCACCGGTGGGCTTATAGAAGCTTTCTTT.

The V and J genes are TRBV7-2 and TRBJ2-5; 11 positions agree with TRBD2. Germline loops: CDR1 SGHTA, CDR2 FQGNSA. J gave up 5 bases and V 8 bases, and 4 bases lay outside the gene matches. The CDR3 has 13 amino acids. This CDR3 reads CASARTSGETQYF. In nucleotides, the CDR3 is TGTGCCAGCGCTCGGACTAGCGGGGAGACCCAGTACTTC.